A selection of T cell receptor beta chains follows, all from one sample in a study of siplizumab effects on memory and regulatory T cells. TCRdb's table, derived via immunoSEQ multiplex PCR, lists solely in-frame clones and lacks some. The sample holds roughly 110,000 clones, 85% to 95% seen once. Material: non-Treg CD4+ T cells sorted from blood. These receptors all come from a human donor in good health. CDR3s include the opening cysteine and the closing phenylalanine or tryptophan. The order of the fields is V gene, D gene, CDR3 length, J gene, clone size, CDR3 DNA, CDR3 protein. D genes are given only for firm matches. Only some rows state a clone size, as once, few, many or a class for expanded clones.

TRBV2	.	11	TRBJ2-7	.	TGTGCCAGCAGCCAGGCCTACGAGCAGTACTTC	CASSQAYEQYF
TRBV4-3	.	16	TRBJ2-5	.	TGCGCCAGCAGCCAAGAGGGGGATGGGATCCAAGAGACCCAGTACTTC	CASSQEGDGIQETQYF
TRBV25-1	.	14	TRBJ1-3	once	TGTGCCAGCAGTGATCCGGGACGAACAAACACCATATATTTT	CASSDPGRTNTIYF
TRBV11-2	.	13	TRBJ2-5	.	TGTGCCAGCAGCCCCGGCCCGGGAGAGACCCAGTACTTC	CASSPGPGETQYF
TRBV11-2	TRBD2	15	TRBJ2-7	.	TGTGCCAGCAGCAAAACTAGCGGGGGGGCCCTAGAGCAGTACTTC	CASSKTSGGALEQYF
TRBV6-5	TRBD1	16	TRBJ2-4	.	TGTGCCAGCAGTTACTCGCGGACAGGGGGCGGAAACATTCAGTACTTC	CASSYSRTGGGNIQYF
TRBV5-6	.	14	TRBJ2-7	.	TGTGCCAGCAGTTTGGACAGTCGGACCTACGAGCAGTACTTC	CASSLDSRTYEQYF
TRBV30	.	13	TRBJ1-6	.	TGTGCCTGGGGACCTTCTTATAATTCACCCCTCCACTTT	CAWGPSYNSPLHF
TRBV11-2	TRBD2	18	TRBJ2-1	.	TGTGCCAGCAGCTTACACCTCCTAGCGGGGGGCCAGTACAATGAGCAGTTCTTC	CASSLHLLAGGQYNEQFF
TRBV29-1	.	18	TRBJ2-5	.	TGCAGCGTTGTTGGCACACGGAGCCTACAGGGATCTCCAGAGACCCAGTACTTC	CSVVGTRSLQGSPETQYF
TRBV25-1	.	14	TRBJ2-3	.	TGTGCCAGCAGTGAACCATATATAGGAGATACGCAGTATTTT	CASSEPYIGDTQYF
TRBV18	.	16	TRBJ1-4	.	TGTGCCAGCTCACCCACTGAGTGGGGACCGGGAGAAAAACTGTTTTTT	CASSPTEWGPGEKLFF
TRBV30	TRBD1	15	TRBJ1-1	few	TGTGCCTGGAGCACCATAGGGGGCCTGAACACTGAAGCTTTCTTT	CAWSTIGGLNTEAFF
TRBV7-8	TRBD1	15	TRBJ1-3	.	TGTGCCAGCAGCTTAGAATCGGGACAGGGAAACACCATATATTTT	CASSLESGQGNTIYF
TRBV10-2	TRBD1	15	TRBJ1-2	.	TGCGCCAGCAGACCCGGGACAGGGTGGTCCTATGGCTACACCTTC	CASRPGTGWSYGYTF
TRBV4-1	.	14	TRBJ1-1	.	TGCGCCAGCAGCCAAGTTGCGGGGGCGGGTGAAGCTTTCTTT	CASSQVAGAGEAFF
TRBV18	.	13	TRBJ1-1	.	TGTGCCAGCTCACCATTGACGAACACTGAAGCTTTCTTT	CASSPLTNTEAFF
TRBV19	.	13	TRBJ1-2	few	TGTGCCAGTAGTTGGGACGCGATTACGGGCTACACCTTC	CASSWDAITGYTF
TRBV5-6	TRBD2	16	TRBJ2-3	.	TGTGCCAGCAGCTTGGGTCGCGGGGGTGGCACAGATACGCAGTATTTT	CASSLGRGGGTDTQYF
TRBV4-1	.	17	TRBJ2-3	.	TGCGCCAGCAGCCTTACCAATACAGGGAGAAGCACAGATACGCAGTATTTT	CASSLTNTGRSTDTQYF
TRBV5-5	.	14	TRBJ1-3	.	TGTGCCAGCAGCTTAGCGGGTCTTGGAAACACCATATATTTT	CASSLAGLGNTIYF
TRBV7-9	TRBD1	15	TRBJ2-5	.	TGTGCCAGCAGCTTAGCTGCAGGGGGCTGGGAGACCCAGTACTTC	CASSLAAGGWETQYF
TRBV5-6	.	12	TRBJ2-7	.	TGTGCCAGCAGCTTCCAGTCCGGTGAGCAGTACTTC	CASSFQSGEQYF
TRBV5-4	TRBD1	14	TRBJ2-7	once	TGTGCCAGCAGCAGGGACAGGTTATCCTACGAGCAGTACTTC	CASSRDRLSYEQYF
TRBV11-2	TRBD2	15	TRBJ2-1	.	TGTGCCAGCAGCTTAGGCGGGGGGCTTTACAATGAGCAGTTCTTC	CASSLGGGLYNEQFF
TRBV11-1	TRBD2	15	TRBJ2-5	.	TGTGCCAGCAGCCTGGGACTAGCGGGGGGAGAGACCCAGTACTTC	CASSLGLAGGETQYF
TRBV5-4	TRBD2	14	TRBJ2-5	.	TGTGCCAGCAGCTTGGGACTAGCGGTGGAGACCCAGTACTTC	CASSLGLAVETQYF
TRBV7-9	TRBD2	15	TRBJ2-7	few	TGTGCCAGCAGTCCTCTAGCGGGGGGATCCTACGAGCAGTACTTC	CASSPLAGGSYEQYF
TRBV14	.	13	TRBJ1-2	.	TGTGCCAGCAGCCAATCAAGGGGGACTGGCTACACCTTC	CASSQSRGTGYTF
TRBV5-6	.	13	TRBJ1-2	.	TGTGCCAGCAGCTTGGTAGGGCCGCAAGGCTACACCTTC	CASSLVGPQGYTF
TRBV6-4	.	15	TRBJ2-1	.	TGTGCCAGCAGTGACTGGTACAGCTCCTACAATGAGCAGTTCTTC	CASSDWYSSYNEQFF
TRBV5-1	TRBD1	14	TRBJ2-7	.	TGCGCCAGCAGCTCCAACGGACAGGGCGGAGAGCAGTACTTC	CASSSNGQGGEQYF
TRBV6-5	.	12	TRBJ1-2	.	TGTGCCAGCAGTGGGGGGTTGTATGGCTACACCTTC	CASSGGLYGYTF
TRBV11-2	.	14	TRBJ1-1	.	TGTGCCAGCAGCTTCCCCGGGCGGTACACTGAAGCTTTCTTT	CASSFPGRYTEAFF
TRBV29-1	.	15	TRBJ1-2	.	TGCAGCGTCGGGGGTACAGGTGCCACGGACTATGGCTACACCTTC	CSVGGTGATDYGYTF
TRBV6-5	TRBD2	15	TRBJ2-1	.	TGTGCCAGCAGTTACGGGCTAGCGGATTTGGATGAGCAGTTCTTC	CASSYGLADLDEQFF
TRBV27	TRBD1	14	TRBJ1-2	.	TGTGCCAGCAGTTTCCGCGGACAGGAGGGTGGCTACACCTTC	CASSFRGQEGGYTF
TRBV6-5	.	14	TRBJ2-5	.	TGTGCCAGCAGTTACTCAGGGGGGGTAGAGACCCAGTACTTC	CASSYSGGVETQYF
TRBV5-1	.	13	TRBJ2-7	once	TGCGCCAGCAGCTCGACAGGTCAATACGAGCAGTACTTC	CASSSTGQYEQYF
TRBV13	TRBD2	15	TRBJ2-7	.	TGTGCCAGCAGCTTAGGGGGGAGGGTATCCTACGAGCAGTACTTC	CASSLGGRVSYEQYF
TRBV19	TRBD1	16	TRBJ1-1	.	TGTGCCAGTAGTATTGGGACAGGGGGGAGTAGGACTGAAGCTTTCTTT	CASSIGTGGSRTEAFF
TRBV12-2	.	14	TRBJ1-6	.	TGTGCAAGTCGCACGGGTTCGGCTAATTCACCCCTCCACTTT	CASRTGSANSPLHF
TRBV9	.	14	TRBJ2-1	once	TGTGCCAGCAGCGTAGGGACAGCAAACAATGAGCAGTTCTTC	CASSVGTANNEQFF
TRBV2	.	14	TRBJ1-2	.	TGTGCCAGCAGTCTCGGGACGGGCTTCTATGGCTACACCTTC	CASSLGTGFYGYTF
TRBV6-5	TRBD2	14	TRBJ2-3	.	TGTGCCAGCAGCCCGCTGACTAGCGCAGATACGCAGTATTTT	CASSPLTSADTQYF
TRBV10-3	.	18	TRBJ1-2	.	TGTGCCATCAGTGGGACCGGGAGTATTTCGGGGCTCGACTATGGCTACACCTTC	CAISGTGSISGLDYGYTF
TRBV5-4	TRBD1	20	TRBJ1-6	.	TGTGCCAGCAGCGGCGGGGGACAGTCTAAGGGTAGCTCCTATAATTCACCCCTCCACTTT	CASSGGGQSKGSSYNSPLHF
TRBV29-1	.	14	TRBJ1-6	.	TGCAGCGTTGAAGTCCACGGGGGAGATTCACCCCTCCACTTT	CSVEVHGGDSPLHF
TRBV9	TRBD1	18	TRBJ2-5	.	TGTGCCAGCAGCGTCATACCCACCGGGACAGGGGGCGGGGAGACCCAGTACTTC	CASSVIPTGTGGGETQYF
TRBV7-9	.	14	TRBJ1-4	.	TGTGCCAGCAGCTTAGCAGGGGCTAATGAAAAACTGTTTTTT	CASSLAGANEKLFF
TRBV30	.	12	TRBJ2-5	.	TGTGCCTGGAGTACCACACAAGAGACCCAGTACTTC	CAWSTTQETQYF
TRBV7-2	TRBD2	17	TRBJ2-3	.	TGTGCCAGCAGCTTAGCGGGGAGCGGGGGAAGTACAGATACGCAGTATTTT	CASSLAGSGGSTDTQYF